Described below is a single TCR beta chain sequence and its context. The data derive from a study of spatial heterogeneity in lung cancer. As for the study in general: The average appearance count of each unique TCR and UMI combination in raw reads was more than ten.

TCRdb independently ran MiXCR on the 5' RACE reads; one entry per CDR3 protein. Among around 14,000 distinct CDR3 sequences, 10% to 14% were seen once, and the ten largest hold 34%. Per the germline V gene, CDR1 is MDHEN and CDR2 is SYDVKM. V was trimmed by 2 bases and J by 7 bases, leaving 12 bases between them. This CDR3 is 14 amino acids long. The time point here: sample taken at primary tumor resection. Tumor, nontumor lung or frozen PBMC supplied whole RNA, sequenced without sorting. V and J are TRBV28 and TRBJ2-1; the D is unclear. This sample comprised PBMCs, obtained at surgery. This receptor was identified in a female donor with early-stage non-small cell lung cancer. Written as DNA, the CDR3 is TGTGCCAGCAGTTTAGTCCAGGAAAGGAATGAGCAGTTCTTC. Its translation is CASSLVQERNEQFF.